This record concerns one TCR beta chain sequence. As handled by the study authors: For nucleated cells, counts were estimated from reference gene primer amplification. The method was immunoSEQ multiplex PCR; TCRdb's version includes in-frame clones alone and lacks a portion of them. V and J calls and clone size are those listed in that table; D and trimming were worked out from the DNA. The sample yields 60,000 to 65,000 clones, under 85% seen once. This entry comes from a study of blood T cell repertoires in COVID-19. The CDR3 is 16 amino acids. V shed 1 base and J 6 bases; nucleotides not matched to a gene: 9. Germline V gene lookup returns CDR1 MGHRA and CDR2 YSYEKL.

The TCR sequence derives from a woman at least 80 years old with acute or convalescent COVID-19. The chain has TRBV4-1 and TRBJ1-5, with 7 bases aligning to TRBD1. Sequenced material: peripheral blood. The CDR3 DNA reads TGCGCCAGCAGCCAAGGCCCGGCAAGGGGGCCTCAGCCCCAGCATTTT. Its protein product is CASSQGPARGPQPQHF.